These T cell receptor beta chains were read from a single sample in a study of cytomegalovirus exposure and HLA in healthy donors. Some clones are missing from TCRdb's copy, which holds only in-frame ones; the method was immunoSEQ multiplex PCR. In the table there are 150,000 to 200,000 clones, roughly 84% of which are singletons. Material for sequencing was PBMCs. Receptors were obtained from a man aged 18 to 30 in good health and CMV-seropositive. Both conserved end residues are part of each CDR3. Size tells how often a clone was seen (once, few, many) or the class of an expanded clone, and some rows leave it out.

CDR3aa,abundance,v_gene,j_gene
CASVTGADAFF,-,TRBV7-9,TRBJ1-1
CASRRQGRSGANVLTF,-,TRBV7-3,TRBJ2-6
CASSQDRSGLLSYEQYF,-,TRBV4-3,TRBJ2-7
CASRSPPVHEQFF,-,TRBV19,TRBJ2-1
CASSLRGLSQDTQYF,-,TRBV5-1,TRBJ2-3
CASSLNGGRNEQFF,many,TRBV27,TRBJ2-1
CASRPSGTNLRWQYF,few,TRBV27,TRBJ2-7
CATSSPDRETEAFF,-,TRBV15,TRBJ1-1
CASSEKASGSNEQYF,few,TRBV6-1,TRBJ2-7
CASKPGNTEAFF,-,TRBV28,TRBJ1-1
CASSQESGYQPQHF,-,TRBV4-1,TRBJ1-5
CASSIRQGHEQYF,-,TRBV6-6,TRBJ2-7
CASSEVPGTGGETQYF,-,TRBV6-1,TRBJ2-5
CASSLWESGKGARNYEQYF,-,TRBV28,TRBJ2-7
CASSRTLLAAYNEQFF,-,TRBV27,TRBJ2-1
CASSWTGDRETQYF,few,TRBV6-1,TRBJ2-5
CASSNPGQPDEQYF,-,TRBV28,TRBJ2-7
CASSESSGRAEDTQYF,-,TRBV9,TRBJ2-3
CASGGQGSTEAFF,-,TRBV28,TRBJ1-1
CAAGGWAENIQYF,-,TRBV7-9,TRBJ2-4
CASSLGDRTYEQYF,-,TRBV7-9,TRBJ2-7
CASSRRIGNKSYEQYF,-,TRBV18,TRBJ2-7
CASRRTGDEQFF,-,TRBV5-1,TRBJ2-1
CASSAPWGGTEAFF,-,TRBV28,TRBJ1-1
CAWSPETGLAGVEQYF,-,TRBV30,TRBJ2-7
CASSLNSGLREQYF,-,TRBV7-2,TRBJ2-7
CASSPGQGNNEQYF,-,TRBV27,TRBJ2-7
CASSLGQGAYEQYF,-,TRBV6-1,TRBJ2-7
CATFDFYEQYF,-,TRBV19,TRBJ2-7
CASSLLAGNTDTQYF,-,TRBV5-1,TRBJ2-3
CASSPGQPSTDTQYF,-,TRBV7-2,TRBJ2-3
CASSLTGLEPQHF,-,TRBV2,TRBJ1-5
CASSPHRQGAQQPQHF,-,TRBV28,TRBJ1-5
CASTGTTNEKLFF,-,TRBV5-6,TRBJ1-4
CASSAPGLADNEQFF,once,TRBV25-1,TRBJ2-1
CASSPDRGNTYEQYF,once,TRBV5-6,TRBJ2-7
CSVAGVPGELFF,-,TRBV29-1,TRBJ2-2
CASSPLQGARADTF,-,TRBV18,TRBJ1-2
CASSLHTTGSNYGYTF,-,TRBV4-3,TRBJ1-2
CSAQSGVEQFF,-,TRBV20-1,TRBJ2-1
CASSPRDTVLHHQPQHF,-,TRBV19,TRBJ1-5